The next 6 T cell receptor beta chains were all read from a single sample in a study of control samples from healthy donors and cancer patients. Measured with immunoSEQ multiplex PCR; TCRdb has only the in-frame clones, and not every one. The table lists 190,000 or so clones, just under 95% of them singletons. The sequenced sample consisted of blood. These receptors were obtained from a man younger than 35 in good health.

Turning to this clone: At one end, the junction sequence differs from germline, possibly due to a read error. The CDR3 nucleotides are TGTGCCAGCAGTGGTCTGCTCGAAAACTTC. It specifies CASSGLLENF. The chain employs TRBV2 and TRBJ2-7; no clear D gene. Germline values: CDR1 SNHLY, CDR2 FYNNEI. The CDR3 consists of 10 residues.

The chain uses TRBV5-6 and TRBJ2-3, with 8 bases matching TRBD1. Per germline, CDR1 SGHDT and CDR2 YYEEEE. Unmatched junction bases numbered 3, after V lost 0 bases and J lost 0 bases. The CDR3 runs 16 residues. CDR3 sequence reads: CASSLAGTGSTDTQYF. DNA for the CDR3: TGTGCCAGCAGCTTGGCCGGGACAGGAAGCACAGATACGCAGTATTTT.

This rearrangement joins TRBV18 to TRBJ1-1, with D maybe TRBD1 (5 bases). Germline CDR1 is KGHSH and CDR2 is LQKENI. The CDR3 runs to 13 residues. The V end was cut by 5 bases, the J end by 7 bases, with 14 bases between. CDR3 in amino acids: CASSAVGADEAFF. As DNA, the CDR3 is TGTGCCAGCTCAGCAGTCGGGGCCGATGAAGCTTTCTTT.

This chain connects TRBV19 to TRBJ1-2, with 10 bases aligning to TRBD1. The CDR3 loop spans 13 amino acids. Germline V CDR1 and CDR2: LNHDA, SQIVND (reference sequence). V dropped 6 bases and J dropped 8; count of bases not matched to a gene: 6. The CDR3 DNA sequence: TGTGCCAGTAGAAGACAGGGGGCGAGAGGCTACACCTTC. It yields the protein CASRRQGARGYTF.

The chain employs TRBV5-1 and TRBJ2-3, with a weak D call TRBD1 (5 bases). Trimming removed 0 bases from V and 4 bases from J, with 12 bases in between. CDR3 size: 15 residues. The germline gives CDR1 SGHRS, CDR2 YFSETQ. CDR3 nucleotides: TGCGCCAGCAGCTTGGCCCGACAGTACGCAGATACGCAGTATTTT. The encoded protein is CASSLARQYADTQYF. Using reference TRBV5-1 and TRBJ2-3 for the parts outside the CDR3, the full variable domain is KAGVTQTPRYLIKTRGQQVTLSCSPISGHRSVSWYQQTPGQGLQFLFEYFSETQRNKGNFPGRFSGRQFSNSRSEMNVSTLELGDSALYLCASSLARQYADTQYFGPGTRLTVL.

The rearrangement links TRBV7-9 to TRBJ1-1, with D unclear. Germline CDR1 is SEHNR and CDR2 is FQNEAQ (reference sequence). The V and J ends lost 3 bases and 8 bases respectively, with 10 bases between them. The CDR3 consists of 12 residues. Written as DNA, the CDR3 is TGTGCCAGCAGCTTTTTAGACCCGGAAGCTTTCTTT. Translation gives CASSFLDPEAFF.